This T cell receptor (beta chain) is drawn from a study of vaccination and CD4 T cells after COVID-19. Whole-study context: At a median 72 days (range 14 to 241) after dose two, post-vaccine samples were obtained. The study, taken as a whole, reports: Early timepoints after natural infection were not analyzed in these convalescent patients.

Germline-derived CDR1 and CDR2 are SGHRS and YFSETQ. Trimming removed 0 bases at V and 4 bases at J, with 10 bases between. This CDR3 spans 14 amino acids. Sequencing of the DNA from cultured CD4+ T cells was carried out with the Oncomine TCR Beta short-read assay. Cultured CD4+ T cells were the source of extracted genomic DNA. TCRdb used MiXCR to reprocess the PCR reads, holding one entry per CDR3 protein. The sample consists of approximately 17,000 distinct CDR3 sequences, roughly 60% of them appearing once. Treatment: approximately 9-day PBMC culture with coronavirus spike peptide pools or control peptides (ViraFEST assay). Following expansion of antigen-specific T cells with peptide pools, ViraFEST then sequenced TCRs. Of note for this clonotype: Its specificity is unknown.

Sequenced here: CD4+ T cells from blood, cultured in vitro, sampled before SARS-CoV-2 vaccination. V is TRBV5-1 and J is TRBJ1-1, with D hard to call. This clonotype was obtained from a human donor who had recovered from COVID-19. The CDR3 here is CASSLGRGGTEAFF. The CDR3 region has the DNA TGCGCCAGCAGCTTGGGACGGGGAGGCACTGAAGCTTTCTTT.